Below, 2 T cell receptor beta chains from the same sample are listed, as sequenced in a study of shared clonotypes between healthy human individuals (dated by TCRdb to 2020 to 2021). The method behind the library was the immunoSEQ multiplex PCR assay. Here the immuneACCESS table is served through TCRdb, limited to in-frame sequences with V and J called. Missing clones are a known gap in these copies; in checked studies unresolved V genes cover under half, and the rest lacks a known reason. This sample gives about 2.2 million clones in total; roughly 93% of them show up just once. Jointly, the top ten make up 1.5% to 2% of the sample. CD8 naive samples were CD45RO-negative cells positively selected for CCR7, giving a CD45RA+CCR7+ population that excluded TemRA cells. The sequenced material came from naive CD8+ T cells from PBMCs. The cell subset or site label on this specimen signifies: CD45RA+CCR7+. The source of these receptors is a man between 18 and 29 years old in good health. Some clones in this sample may be carry-over from other donors' samples.

The chain employs TRBV7-2 and TRBJ1-1, with TRBD1 as a possible D gene (5 bases). From germline, CDR1 is SGHTA and CDR2 FQGNSA. Deletions cut 1 base from V and 7 bases from J, with 13 bases between. CDR3 length: 14 amino acids. The CDR3: CASSLGREGYEAFF. CDR3 DNA sequence: TGTGCCAGCAGCTTAGGCAGGGAGGGTTATGAAGCTTTCTTT.

The chain links TRBV28 to TRBJ2-7, with TRBD2 as a possible D gene (5 bases). The length of the CDR3 is 13 residues. V was trimmed by 5 bases and J by 3 bases, leaving 11 bases between them. The germline gives CDR1 MDHEN, CDR2 SYDVKM. CDR3 in DNA: TGTGCCAGCAGTGAACCGGGAAACTACGAGCAGTACTTC. It yields the protein CASSEPGNYEQYF.